This T cell receptor (beta chain) was identified in a study of cytomegalovirus exposure and HLA in healthy donors. Study-wide context: Out of about 190 million T cells, an earlier analysis found more than 95 million unique TCR beta sequences in total. The Caucasian-associated ancestry cluster contained 81% of the approximately 390 genotyped donors.

V was trimmed by 1 base and J by 9 bases, leaving 19 bases between them. The V gene's germline CDR1 is SGHDT and CDR2 YYEEEE. The CDR3 covers 15 residues. With 60 Vbeta and 13 Jbeta primers, the PCR was carried out. TCRdb keeps only in-frame clones here, not all; method: immunoSEQ multiplex PCR. The sample holds about 76,000 clones, more than 75% seen once. This TCR came from a male donor in good health and CMV-seropositive. The sequenced material came from PBMCs. The chain couples TRBV5-6 to TRBJ1-1; unclear D gene. In nucleotides, the CDR3 is TGTGCCAGCAGCTTGCGAGGTTCTCCCGGGAGTAAAGCTTTCTTT. This encodes CASSLRGSPGSKAFF.